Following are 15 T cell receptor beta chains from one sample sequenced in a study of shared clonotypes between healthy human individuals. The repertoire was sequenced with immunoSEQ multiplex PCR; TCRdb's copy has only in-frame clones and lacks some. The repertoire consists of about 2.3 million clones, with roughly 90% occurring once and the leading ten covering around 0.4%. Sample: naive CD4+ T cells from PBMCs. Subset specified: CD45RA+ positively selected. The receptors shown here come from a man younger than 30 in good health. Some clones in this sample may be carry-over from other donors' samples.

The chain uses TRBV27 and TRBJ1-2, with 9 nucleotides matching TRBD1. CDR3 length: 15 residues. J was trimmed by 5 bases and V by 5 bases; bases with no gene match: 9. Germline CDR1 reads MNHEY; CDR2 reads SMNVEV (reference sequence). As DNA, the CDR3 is TGTGCCAGCAGTGGGGACAGGGCTATAAGTTATGGCTACACCTTC. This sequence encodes CASSGDRAISYGYTF.

The CDR3 DNA is TGTGCCAGTAGTATACAGAGGAGGCCAGGGGGCGGGAGCAATCAGCCCCAGCATTTT. Protein: CASSIQRRPGGGSNQPQHF. V gene TRBV19 combines with J gene TRBJ1-5, with 8 bases matching TRBD1. This CDR3 spans 19 amino acids. CDR1 LNHDA and CDR2 SQIVND come from the germline V gene (reference sequence). The V and J ends lost 2 bases and 1 base, in that order; junction bases with no gene match: 13.

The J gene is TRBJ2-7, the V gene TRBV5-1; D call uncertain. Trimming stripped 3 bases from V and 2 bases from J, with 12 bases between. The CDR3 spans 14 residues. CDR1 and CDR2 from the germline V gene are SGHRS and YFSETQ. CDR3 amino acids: CASSSTTGTYEQYF. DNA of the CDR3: TGCGCCAGCAGCTCTACCACTGGTACCTACGAGCAGTACTTC.

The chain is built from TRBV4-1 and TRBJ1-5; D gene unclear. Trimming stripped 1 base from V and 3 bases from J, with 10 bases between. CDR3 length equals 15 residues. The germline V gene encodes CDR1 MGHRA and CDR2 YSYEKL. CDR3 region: CASSQVWVDNQPQHF. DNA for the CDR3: TGCGCCAGCAGCCAAGTATGGGTTGACAATCAGCCCCAGCATTTT.

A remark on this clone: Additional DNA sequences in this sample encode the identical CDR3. CDR3 in DNA: TGTGCCAGCAGCGACAGGGGGAATTCACCCCTCCACTTT. Encoded protein: CASSDRGNSPLHF. The V gene is TRBV6-5, the J gene TRBJ1-6; 9 positions agree with TRBD1. Germline loops: CDR1 MNHEY, CDR2 SVGAGI. The CDR3 runs 13 residues. V trimming: 6 bases; J trimming: 7 bases; junction bases outside the gene matches: 1.

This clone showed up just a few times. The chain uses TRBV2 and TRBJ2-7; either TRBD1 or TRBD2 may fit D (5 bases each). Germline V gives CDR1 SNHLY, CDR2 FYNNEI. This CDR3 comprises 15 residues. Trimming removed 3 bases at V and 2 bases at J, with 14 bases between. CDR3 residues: CASSEGVRGPYEQYF. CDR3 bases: TGTGCCAGCAGTGAGGGAGTAAGGGGACCCTACGAGCAGTACTTC.

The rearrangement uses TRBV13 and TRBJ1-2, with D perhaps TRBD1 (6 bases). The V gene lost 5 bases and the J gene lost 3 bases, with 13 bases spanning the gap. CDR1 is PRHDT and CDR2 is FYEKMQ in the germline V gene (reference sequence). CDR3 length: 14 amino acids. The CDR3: CASSEGGQDYGYTF. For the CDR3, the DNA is TGTGCCAGCAGCGAAGGGGGGCAGGACTATGGCTACACCTTC.

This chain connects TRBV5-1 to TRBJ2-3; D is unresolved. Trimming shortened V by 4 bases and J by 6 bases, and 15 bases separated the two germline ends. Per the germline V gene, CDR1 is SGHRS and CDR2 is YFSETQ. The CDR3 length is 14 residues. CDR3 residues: CASSASRRSDTQYF. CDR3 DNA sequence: TGCGCCAGCAGCGCCTCTAGAAGAAGTGATACGCAGTATTTT.

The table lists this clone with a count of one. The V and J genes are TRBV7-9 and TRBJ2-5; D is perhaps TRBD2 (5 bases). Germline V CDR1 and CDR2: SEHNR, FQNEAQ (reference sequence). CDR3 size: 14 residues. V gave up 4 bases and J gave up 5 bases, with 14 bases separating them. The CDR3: CASSSKDSMETQYF. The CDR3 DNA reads TGTGCCAGCAGCTCTAAGGACTCCATGGAGACCCAGTACTTC.

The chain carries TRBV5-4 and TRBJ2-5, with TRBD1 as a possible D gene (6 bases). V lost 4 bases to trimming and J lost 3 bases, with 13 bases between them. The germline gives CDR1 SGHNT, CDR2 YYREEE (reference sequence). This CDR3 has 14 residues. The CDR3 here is CASSTPRTEETQYF. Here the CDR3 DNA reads TGTGCCAGCAGCACACCCCGGACAGAAGAGACCCAGTACTTC.

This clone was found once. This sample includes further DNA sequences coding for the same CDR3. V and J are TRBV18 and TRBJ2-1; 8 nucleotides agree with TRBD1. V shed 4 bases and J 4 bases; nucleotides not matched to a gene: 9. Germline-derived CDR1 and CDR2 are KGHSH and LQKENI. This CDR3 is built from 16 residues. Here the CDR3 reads CASSLQGAGTYNEQFF. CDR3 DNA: TGTGCCAGCTCACTCCAGGGGGCGGGGACTTACAATGAGCAGTTCTTC.

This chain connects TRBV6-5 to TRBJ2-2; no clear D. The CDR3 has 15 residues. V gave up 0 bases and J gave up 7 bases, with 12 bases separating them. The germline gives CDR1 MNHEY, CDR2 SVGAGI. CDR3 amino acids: CASSYSYPRSGELFF. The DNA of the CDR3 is TGTGCCAGCAGTTACTCTTACCCCAGGAGCGGGGAGCTGTTTTTT.

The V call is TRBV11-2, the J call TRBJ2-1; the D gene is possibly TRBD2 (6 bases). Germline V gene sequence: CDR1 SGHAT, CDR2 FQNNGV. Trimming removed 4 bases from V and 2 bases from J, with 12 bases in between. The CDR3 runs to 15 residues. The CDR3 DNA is TGTGCCAGCAGCTCCGGGGCGGGGACCTACAATGAGCAGTTCTTC. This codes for CASSSGAGTYNEQFF.

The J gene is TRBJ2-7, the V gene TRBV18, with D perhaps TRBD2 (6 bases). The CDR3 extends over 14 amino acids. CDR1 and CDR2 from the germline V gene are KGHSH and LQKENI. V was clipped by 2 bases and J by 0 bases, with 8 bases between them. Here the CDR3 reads CASSPSGDSYEQYF. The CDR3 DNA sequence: TGTGCCAGCTCACCATCGGGGGACTCCTACGAGCAGTACTTC.

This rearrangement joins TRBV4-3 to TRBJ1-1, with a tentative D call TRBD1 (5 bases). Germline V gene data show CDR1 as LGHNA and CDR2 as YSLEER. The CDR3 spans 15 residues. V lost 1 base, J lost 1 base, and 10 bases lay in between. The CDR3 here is CASSQVAGGNTEAFF. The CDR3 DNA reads TGCGCCAGCAGCCAAGTGGCGGGGGGGAACACTGAAGCTTTCTTT.